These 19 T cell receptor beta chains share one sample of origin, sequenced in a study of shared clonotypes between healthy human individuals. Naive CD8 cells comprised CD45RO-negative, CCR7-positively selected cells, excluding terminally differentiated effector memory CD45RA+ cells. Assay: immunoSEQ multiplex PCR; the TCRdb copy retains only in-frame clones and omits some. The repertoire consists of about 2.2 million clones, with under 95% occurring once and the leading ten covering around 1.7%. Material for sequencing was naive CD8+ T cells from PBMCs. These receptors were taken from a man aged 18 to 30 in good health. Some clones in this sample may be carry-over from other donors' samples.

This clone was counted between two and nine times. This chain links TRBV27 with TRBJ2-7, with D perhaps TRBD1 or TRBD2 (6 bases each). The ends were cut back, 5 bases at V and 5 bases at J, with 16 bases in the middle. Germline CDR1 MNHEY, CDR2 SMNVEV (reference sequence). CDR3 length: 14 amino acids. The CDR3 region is CASSRQKGGDEQYF. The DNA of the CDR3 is TGTGCCAGCAGTCGACAAAAGGGGGGCGACGAGCAGTACTTC.

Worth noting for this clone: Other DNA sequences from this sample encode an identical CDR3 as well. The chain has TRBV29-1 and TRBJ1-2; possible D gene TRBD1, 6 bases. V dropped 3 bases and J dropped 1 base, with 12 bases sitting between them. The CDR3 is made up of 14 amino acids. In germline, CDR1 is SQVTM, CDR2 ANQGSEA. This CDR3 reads CSVDRQGINYGYTF. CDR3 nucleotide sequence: TGCAGCGTTGATAGGCAGGGGATTAACTATGGCTACACCTTC.

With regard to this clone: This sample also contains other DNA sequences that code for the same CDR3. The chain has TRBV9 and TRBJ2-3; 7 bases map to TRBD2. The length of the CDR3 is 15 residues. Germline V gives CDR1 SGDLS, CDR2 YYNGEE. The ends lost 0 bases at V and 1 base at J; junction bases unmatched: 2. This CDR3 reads CASSVGAGGTDTQYF. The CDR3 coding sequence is TGTGCCAGCAGCGTAGGGGCGGGGGGCACAGATACGCAGTATTTT.

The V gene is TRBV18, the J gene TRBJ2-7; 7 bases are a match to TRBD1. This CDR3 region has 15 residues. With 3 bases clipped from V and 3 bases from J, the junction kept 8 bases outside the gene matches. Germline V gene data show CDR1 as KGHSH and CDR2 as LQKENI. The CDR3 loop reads CASSPPGGRGYEQYF. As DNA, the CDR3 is TGTGCCAGCTCACCCCCAGGGGGTAGAGGCTACGAGCAGTACTTC. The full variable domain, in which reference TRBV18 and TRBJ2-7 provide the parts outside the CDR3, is NAGVMQNPRHLVRRRGQEARLRCSPMKGHSHVYWYRQLPEEGLKFMVYLQKENIIDESGMPKERFSAEFPKEGPSILRIQQVVRGDSAAYFCASSPPGGRGYEQYFGPGTRLTVT.

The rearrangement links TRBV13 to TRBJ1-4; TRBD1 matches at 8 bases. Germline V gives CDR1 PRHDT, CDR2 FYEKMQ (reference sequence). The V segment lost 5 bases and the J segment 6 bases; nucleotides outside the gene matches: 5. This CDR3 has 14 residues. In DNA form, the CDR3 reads TGTGCCAGCAGCCCCGGGACAGGTTATGAAAAACTGTTTTTT. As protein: CASSPGTGYEKLFF.

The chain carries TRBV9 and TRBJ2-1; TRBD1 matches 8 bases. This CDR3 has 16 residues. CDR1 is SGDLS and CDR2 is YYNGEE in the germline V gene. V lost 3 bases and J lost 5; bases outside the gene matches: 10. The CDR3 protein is CASSGIVTGDNNEQFF. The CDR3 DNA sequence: TGTGCCAGCAGCGGAATAGTGACAGGGGATAACAATGAGCAGTTCTTC.

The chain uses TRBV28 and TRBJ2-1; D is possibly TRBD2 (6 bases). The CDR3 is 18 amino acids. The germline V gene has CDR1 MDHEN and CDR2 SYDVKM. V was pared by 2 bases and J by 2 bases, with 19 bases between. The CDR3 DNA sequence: TGTGCCAGCAGTTTAATGTCGTATGGCGGGGACGCCTACAATGAGCAGTTCTTC. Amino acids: CASSLMSYGGDAYNEQFF.

Here the CDR3 reads CASSWGAGGLYEQYF. The CDR3 nucleotides read TGTGCCAGCAGCTGGGGAGCGGGAGGGCTCTACGAGCAGTACTTC. This chain links TRBV5-6 with TRBJ2-7; 10 positions agree with TRBD2. With V trimmed by 3 bases and J by 3 bases, 6 bases remained unmatched. CDR1 and CDR2 (germline): SGHDT, YYEEEE. CDR3 length: 15 amino acids. Based on the CDR3 plus reference TRBV5-6 and TRBJ2-7, the full variable domain is DAGVTQSPTHLIKTRGQQVTLRCSPKSGHDTVSWYQQALGQGPQFIFQYYEEEERQRGNFPDRFSGHQFPNYSSELNVNALLLGDSALYLCASSWGAGGLYEQYFGPGTRLTVT.

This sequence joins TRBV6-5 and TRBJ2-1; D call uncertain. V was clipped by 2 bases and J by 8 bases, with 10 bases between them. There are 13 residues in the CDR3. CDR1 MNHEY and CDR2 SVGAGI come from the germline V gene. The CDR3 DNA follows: TGTGCCAGCAGTTACCCCGTGGTCGATGAGCAGTTCTTC. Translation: CASSYPVVDEQFF.

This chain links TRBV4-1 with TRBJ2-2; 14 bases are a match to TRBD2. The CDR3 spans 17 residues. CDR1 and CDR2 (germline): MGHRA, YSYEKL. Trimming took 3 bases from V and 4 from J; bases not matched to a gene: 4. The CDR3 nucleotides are TGCGCCAGCAGCCAGACTAGCGGGAGGGTGATCACCGGGGAGCTGTTTTTT. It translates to CASSQTSGRVITGELFF.

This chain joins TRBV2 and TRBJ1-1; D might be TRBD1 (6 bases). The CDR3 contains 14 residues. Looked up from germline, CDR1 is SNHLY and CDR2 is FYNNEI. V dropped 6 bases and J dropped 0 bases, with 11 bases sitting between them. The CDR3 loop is CASREGGVNTEAFF. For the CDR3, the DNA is TGTGCCAGCAGGGAGGGGGGTGTGAACACTGAAGCTTTCTTT.

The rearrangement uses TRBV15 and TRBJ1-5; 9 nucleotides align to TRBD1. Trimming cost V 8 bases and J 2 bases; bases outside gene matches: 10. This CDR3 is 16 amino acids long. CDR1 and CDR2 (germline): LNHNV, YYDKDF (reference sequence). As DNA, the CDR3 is TGTGCCACCCAACCCGCCCGGACAGGGGGCAATCAGCCCCAGCATTTT. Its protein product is CATQPARTGGNQPQHF.

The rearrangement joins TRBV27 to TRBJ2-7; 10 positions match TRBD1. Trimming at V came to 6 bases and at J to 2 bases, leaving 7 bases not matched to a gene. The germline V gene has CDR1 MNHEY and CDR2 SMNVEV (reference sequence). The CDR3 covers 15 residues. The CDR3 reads CASSHGGQGPYEQYF. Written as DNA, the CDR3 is TGTGCCAGCAGCCATGGGGGACAGGGGCCCTACGAGCAGTACTTC.

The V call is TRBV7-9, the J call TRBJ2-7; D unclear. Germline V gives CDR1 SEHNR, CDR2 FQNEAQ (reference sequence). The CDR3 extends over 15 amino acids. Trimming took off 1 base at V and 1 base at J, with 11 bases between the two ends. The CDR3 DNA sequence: TGTGCCAGCAGCTTAGACTGGGAAGGATCCTACGAGCAGTACTTC. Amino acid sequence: CASSLDWEGSYEQYF.

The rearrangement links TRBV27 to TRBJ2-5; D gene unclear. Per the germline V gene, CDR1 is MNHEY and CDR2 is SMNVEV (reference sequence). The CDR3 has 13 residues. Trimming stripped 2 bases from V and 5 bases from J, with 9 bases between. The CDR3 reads CASSLVGWETQYF. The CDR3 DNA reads TGTGCCAGCAGTTTAGTAGGGTGGGAGACCCAGTACTTC.

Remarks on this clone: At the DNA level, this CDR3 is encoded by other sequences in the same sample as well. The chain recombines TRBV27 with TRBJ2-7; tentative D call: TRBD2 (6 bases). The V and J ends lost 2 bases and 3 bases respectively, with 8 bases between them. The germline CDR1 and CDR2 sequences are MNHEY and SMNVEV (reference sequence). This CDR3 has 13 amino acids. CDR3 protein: CASSLQGGYEQYF. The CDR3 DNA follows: TGTGCCAGCAGTTTACAGGGAGGCTACGAGCAGTACTTC.

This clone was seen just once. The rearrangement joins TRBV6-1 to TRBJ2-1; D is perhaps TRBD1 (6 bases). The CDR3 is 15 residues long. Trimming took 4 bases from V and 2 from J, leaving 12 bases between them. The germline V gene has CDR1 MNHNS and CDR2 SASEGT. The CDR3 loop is CASSGNRAPYNEQFF. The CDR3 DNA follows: TGTGCCAGCAGTGGCAACAGGGCCCCCTACAATGAGCAGTTCTTC.

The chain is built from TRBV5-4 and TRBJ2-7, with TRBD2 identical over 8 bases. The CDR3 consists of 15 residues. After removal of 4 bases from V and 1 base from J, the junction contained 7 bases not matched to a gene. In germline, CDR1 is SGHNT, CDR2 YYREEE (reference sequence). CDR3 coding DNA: TGTGCCAGCAGCCCCTCTAGCGGGCCTTCCTACGAGCAGTACTTC. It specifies CASSPSSGPSYEQYF.

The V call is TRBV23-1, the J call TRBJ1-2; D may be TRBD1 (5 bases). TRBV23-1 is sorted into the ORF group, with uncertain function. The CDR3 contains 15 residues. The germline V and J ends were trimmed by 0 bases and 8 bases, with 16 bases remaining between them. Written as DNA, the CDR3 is TGCGCCAGCAGTCAATCGGTCAGGGTAAGTTCGGGCTACACCTTC. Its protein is CASSQSVRVSSGYTF.